This TCR beta chain was recovered during a study of T cells in Graves' hyperthyroidism and ophthalmopathy. RNA transcripts yielded amplified TCR beta CDR3 regions. The HTBI primer set served for first-round RT-PCR of the TCR CDR3. TCRdb passed the multiplex PCR reads through MiXCR, listing each CDR3 protein once. The sample holds approximately 620,000 distinct CDR3 sequences, around 16% seen once. The sample holds a few counts of this clonotype. Sample: blood. The sequence was collected from a woman aged 40 to 50 with Graves' ophthalmopathy.

The CDR3 reads CASSQPRDHQPQHF. For the CDR3, the DNA is TGCGCCAGCAGCCAGCCCAGGGACCATCAGCCCCAGCATTTT. The chain joins TRBV4-1 to TRBJ1-5, with a weak D call TRBD1 (5 bases). The germline V gene has CDR1 MGHRA and CDR2 YSYEKL. Trimming cost V 3 bases and J 5 bases, with 11 bases left between them. The CDR3 has 14 amino acids.